Listed here are 10 T cell receptor beta chains from one sample, sequenced in a study of identical twins. TCRdb re-called the 5' RACE reads with MiXCR, one entry per CDR3 protein. The table records 1.5 million to 2 million distinct CDR3 sequences, less than 35% of them present only once. Source material: cord blood. The origin of the receptors is a newborn girl in good health.

This chain uses TRBV14 with TRBJ2-7; 7 bases are a match to TRBD1. The junction had 16 bases not matched to a gene; V was cut back by 0 bases and J by 2 bases. The CDR3 length is 19 residues. Germline values: CDR1 SGHDN, CDR2 FVKESK. The CDR3 region has the DNA TGTGCCAGCAGCCAAGACTTACGGGACAGATCCAGCGTTCCCTACGAGCAGTACTTC. Protein product: CASSQDLRDRSSVPYEQYF.

This clonotype was counted a single time. The V call is TRBV5-1, the J call TRBJ2-3; unclear D gene. Germline loops: CDR1 SGHRS, CDR2 YFSETQ. The CDR3 spans 14 residues. V was cut by 5 bases and J by 4 bases, with 14 bases left in between. The CDR3 loop is CASSRATLSDTQYF. In DNA, the CDR3 is TGCGCCAGCAGTCGGGCCACTCTTTCAGATACGCAGTATTTT.

This chain connects TRBV20-1 to TRBJ1-5; 7 bases match TRBD1. The V and J ends lost 6 bases and 5 bases, in that order; junction bases with no gene match: 4. Germline V gene data show CDR1 as DFQATT and CDR2 as SNEGSKA (reference sequence). CDR3 size: 12 residues. The CDR3 region has the DNA TGCAGTGCACAACAGGGGTATCAGCCCCAGCATTTT. Translating gives CSAQQGYQPQHF.

This chain uses TRBV7-2 with TRBJ1-3, with D perhaps matching TRBD1 (5 bases). Between the trimmed V and J ends, which lost 3 bases and 0 bases, there was a span of 18 bases. Germline CDR1 and CDR2: SGHTA and FQGNSA. The CDR3 loop spans 18 amino acids. The DNA for the CDR3 is TGTGCCAGCAGCTTTTATCCGCCGGGGGGGAACTCTGGAAACACCATATATTTT. This encodes CASSFYPPGGNSGNTIYF.

The CDR3 sequence is CAISDRSNTGELFF. CDR3 bases: TGTGCCATCAGTGACCGGTCGAACACCGGGGAGCTGTTTTTT. The chain combines TRBV10-3 with TRBJ2-2; no definite D call. The germline CDR1 and CDR2 sequences are ENHRY and SYGVKD. This CDR3 is 14 amino acids long. V was pared by 3 bases and J by 0 bases, with 5 bases between.

This clonotype was seen a few times. V gene TRBV9 combines with J gene TRBJ1-6; 8 bases are shared with TRBD1. The CDR3 totals 17 residues. Germline V CDR1 and CDR2: SGDLS, YYNGEE. The J segment lost 2 bases and the V segment lost 4 bases, leaving 8 bases of the junction unmatched. In DNA form, the CDR3 reads TGTGCCAGCAGCCCAAGGACAGGGAACACCTATAATTCACCCCTCCACTTT. The encoded protein is CASSPRTGNTYNSPLHF.

V usage is TRBV28 and J usage is TRBJ2-4; 9 nucleotides align to TRBD2. The DNA end favors TRBJ2-5, so the J call may be wrong. There are 15 residues in the CDR3. Germline loops: CDR1 MDHEN, CDR2 SYDVKM. In DNA, the CDR3 is TGTGCCAGCAGTGGGACTAGCTCTACTATGGAGACCCAGTACTTC. Translation gives CASSGTSSTMETQYF.

This clonotype was detected a few times. The V gene is TRBV7-2, the J gene TRBJ2-1; 14 bases are a match to TRBD2. CDR3 length equals 19 residues. Germline assignment: CDR1 SGHTA and CDR2 FQGNSA. J was trimmed by 3 bases and V by 2 bases; bases with no gene match: 9. The CDR3: CASSLRGLAGVRIYNEQFF. CDR3 bases: TGTGCCAGCAGCTTAAGGGGACTAGCGGGAGTTAGAATCTACAATGAGCAGTTCTTC.

V and J are TRBV4-1 and TRBJ2-2; TRBD2 matches 11 bases. Germline-derived CDR1 and CDR2 are MGHRA and YSYEKL. CDR3 length equals 18 residues. Losses at the gene ends were 4 bases for V and 0 bases for J; bases not matched to a gene: 7. CDR3 DNA sequence: TGCGCCAGCAGCCTCGTACTAGCGGGGGTCGCGAACACCGGGGAGCTGTTTTTT. Translating gives CASSLVLAGVANTGELFF.

This clonotype was detected a few times. The chain combines TRBV30 with TRBJ1-5, with D perhaps TRBD1 (5 bases). Trimming cost V 1 base and J 4 bases, with 8 bases left between them. Germline-derived CDR1 and CDR2 are GTSNPN and SVGIG (reference sequence). The CDR3 spans 13 residues. CDR3 in DNA: TGTGCCTGGAGTGGACAGCTTAATCAGCCCCAGCATTTT. Protein product: CAWSGQLNQPQHF.